This T cell receptor beta chain was retrieved from a study of cytomegalovirus exposure and HLA in healthy donors. Sequencing used immunoSEQ multiplex PCR; TCRdb keeps in-frame clones, though not all of them. The sample contains some 330,000 clones, 86% of which appear only once. This TCR was sampled from a woman under 30 in good health and CMV-seronegative. Sequenced sample: PBMCs.

In nucleotides, the CDR3 is TGTGCCAGCACAGCGGGGCATTTAAGGGATGAGCAGTTCTTC. Translation gives CASTAGHLRDEQFF. The chain carries TRBV9 and TRBJ2-1; 7 nucleotides align to TRBD2. With V trimmed by 6 bases and J by 8 bases, 11 bases remained unmatched. Germline values: CDR1 SGDLS, CDR2 YYNGEE. CDR3 length equals 14 residues.